This T cell receptor beta chain came from a study of T-cell memory formation after mild COVID-19. The wider study: The two donors had largely donor-specific TCR clusters.

Employing constant-segment primers, 5'RACE generated TCR alpha and TCR beta cDNA libraries bearing sample barcodes and UMIs. One entry per CDR3 protein, called by TCRdb with MiXCR from the 5' RACE reads. The sample records roughly 340,000 distinct CDR3 sequences, more than 15% being singletons. Findings and limits, study-wide: Clones that shrank (day 15 to 85) were balanced CD4/CD8, whereas later expanders leaned CD4+. The finding that pre-infection memory included some responding clones suggested that cross-reactive memory joined.

The V gene lost 3 bases and the J gene lost 5 bases, with 16 bases spanning the gap. This CDR3 is built from 15 residues. Germline V CDR1 and CDR2: SGHTA, FQGNSA. This clonotype was seen only a few times. Its antigen is not known. This TCR derives from a man younger than 35 who had mild COVID-19 (a few samples of this study predate the infection). Cell type and time point are not known. The material sequenced was PBMCs or a T cell subset sorted from them (not recorded which). The V gene is TRBV7-2, the J gene TRBJ2-5; D might be TRBD2 (6 bases). CDR3 nucleotide sequence: TGTGCCAGCAGCTTGCCCTCAGGACTATCGGAGACCCAGTACTTC. It is translated as CASSLPSGLSETQYF.